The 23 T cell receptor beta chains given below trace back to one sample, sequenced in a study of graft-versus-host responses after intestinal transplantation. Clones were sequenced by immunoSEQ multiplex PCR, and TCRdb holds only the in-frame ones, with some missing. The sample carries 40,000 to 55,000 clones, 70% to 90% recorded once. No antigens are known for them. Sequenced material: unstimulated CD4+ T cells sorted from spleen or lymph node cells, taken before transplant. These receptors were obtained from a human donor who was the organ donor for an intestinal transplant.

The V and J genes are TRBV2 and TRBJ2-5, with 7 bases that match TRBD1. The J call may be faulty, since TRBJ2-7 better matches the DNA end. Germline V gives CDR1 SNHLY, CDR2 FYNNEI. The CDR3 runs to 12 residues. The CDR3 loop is CASRGTVYEQYF. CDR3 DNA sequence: TGTGCCAGCAGGGGGACAGTCTACGAGCAGTACTTC.

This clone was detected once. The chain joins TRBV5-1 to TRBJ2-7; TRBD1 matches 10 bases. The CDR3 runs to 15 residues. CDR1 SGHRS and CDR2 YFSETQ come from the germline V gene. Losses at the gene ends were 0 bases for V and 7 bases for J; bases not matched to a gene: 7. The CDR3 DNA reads TGCGCCAGCAGCTTGGACTGGACAGGGGGACCAGAGCAGTACTTC. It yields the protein CASSLDWTGGPEQYF.

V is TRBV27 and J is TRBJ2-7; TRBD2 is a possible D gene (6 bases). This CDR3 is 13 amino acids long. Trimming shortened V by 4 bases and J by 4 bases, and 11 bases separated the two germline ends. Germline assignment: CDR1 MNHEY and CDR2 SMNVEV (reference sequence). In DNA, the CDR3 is TGTGCCAGCAGTTGGGAGGAGCGGTACGAGCAGTACTTC. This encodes CASSWEERYEQYF.

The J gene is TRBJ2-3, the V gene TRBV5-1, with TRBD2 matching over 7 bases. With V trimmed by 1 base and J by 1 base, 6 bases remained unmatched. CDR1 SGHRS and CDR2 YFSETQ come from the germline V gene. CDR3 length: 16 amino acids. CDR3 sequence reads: CASSLTGLAGTDTQYF. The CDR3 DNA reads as TGCGCCAGCAGCTTGACTGGGCTAGCGGGCACAGATACGCAGTATTTT.

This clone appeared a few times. This CDR3 reads CASSLKTGGDEQFF. CDR3 coding DNA: TGTGCCAGCAGCTTAAAGACAGGGGGCGATGAGCAGTTCTTC. The chain has TRBV11-2 and TRBJ2-1; 10 bases are shared with TRBD1. The J segment lost 8 bases and the V segment lost 2 bases, leaving 3 bases of the junction unmatched. This CDR3 spans 14 amino acids. Germline loops: CDR1 SGHAT, CDR2 FQNNGV.

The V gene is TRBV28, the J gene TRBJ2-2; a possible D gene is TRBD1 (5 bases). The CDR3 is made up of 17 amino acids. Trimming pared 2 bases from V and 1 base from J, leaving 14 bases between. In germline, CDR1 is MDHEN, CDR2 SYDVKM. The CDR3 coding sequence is TGTGCCAGCAGTTTAGTAACAGGAACCAAGAACACCGGGGAGCTGTTTTTT. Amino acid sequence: CASSLVTGTKNTGELFF.

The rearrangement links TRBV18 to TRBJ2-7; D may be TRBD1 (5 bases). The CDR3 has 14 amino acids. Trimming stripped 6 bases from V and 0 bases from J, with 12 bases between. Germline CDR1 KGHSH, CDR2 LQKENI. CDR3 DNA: TGTGCCAGCTCCCAAGGGGTGAGCTCCTACGAGCAGTACTTC. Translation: CASSQGVSSYEQYF.

CDR3 nucleotide sequence: TGTGCCAGTGGGACTAGCGGATGGGATACGCAGTATTTT. Its translation is CASGTSGWDTQYF. The chain couples TRBV28 to TRBJ2-3; 11 nucleotides match TRBD2. Losses at the gene ends were 9 bases for V and 6 bases for J; bases not matched to a gene: 5. This CDR3 is 13 amino acids long. The germline V gene has CDR1 MDHEN and CDR2 SYDVKM. The full variable domain, with the rest looked up from reference TRBV28 and TRBJ2-3, is DVKVTQSSRYLVKRTGEKVFLECVQDMDHENMFWYRQDPGLGLRLIYFSYDVKMKEKGDIPEGYSVSREKKERFSLILESASTNQTSMYLCASGTSGWDTQYFGPGTRLTVL.

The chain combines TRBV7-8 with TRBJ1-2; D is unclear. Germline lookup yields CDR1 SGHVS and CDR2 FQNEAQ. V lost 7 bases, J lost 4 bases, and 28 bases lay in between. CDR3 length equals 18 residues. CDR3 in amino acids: CASTVLLTRDSTSYGYTF. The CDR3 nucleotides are TGTGCCAGCACCGTCTTACTTACTCGGGATTCCACTTCCTATGGCTACACCTTC.

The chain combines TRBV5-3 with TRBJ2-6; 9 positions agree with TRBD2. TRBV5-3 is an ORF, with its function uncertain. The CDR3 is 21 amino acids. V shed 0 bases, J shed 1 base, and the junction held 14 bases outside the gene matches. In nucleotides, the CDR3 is TGTGCCAGAAGCTTGGGGCACAATCCTAGCGGGAAGGGGTCTGGGGCCAACGTCCTGACTTTC. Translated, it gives CARSLGHNPSGKGSGANVLTF.

Here the CDR3 DNA reads TGTGCCAGCAGCAAACCGAATTATAGCGGGAGGGCCAAAAACATTCAGTACTTC. Its protein product is CASSKPNYSGRAKNIQYF. V usage is TRBV21-1 and J usage is TRBJ2-4; TRBD2 was called by the table and not checked on the DNA. TRBV21-1 is flagged as a pseudogene. CDR3 length: 18 amino acids.

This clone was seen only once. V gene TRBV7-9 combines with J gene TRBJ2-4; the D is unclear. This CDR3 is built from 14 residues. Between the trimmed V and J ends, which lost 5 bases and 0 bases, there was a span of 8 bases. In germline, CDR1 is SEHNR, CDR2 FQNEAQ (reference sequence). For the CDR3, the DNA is TGTGCCAGCAGCCGGGTGGTAGCCAAAAACATTCAGTACTTC. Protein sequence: CASSRVVAKNIQYF.

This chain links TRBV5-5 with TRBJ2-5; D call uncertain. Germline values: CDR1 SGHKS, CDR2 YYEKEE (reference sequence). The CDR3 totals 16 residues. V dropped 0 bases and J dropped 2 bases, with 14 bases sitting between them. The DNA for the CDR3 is TGTGCCAGCAGCTTGGATCCAGGAACCGTTCAAGAGACCCAGTACTTC. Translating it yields CASSLDPGTVQETQYF.

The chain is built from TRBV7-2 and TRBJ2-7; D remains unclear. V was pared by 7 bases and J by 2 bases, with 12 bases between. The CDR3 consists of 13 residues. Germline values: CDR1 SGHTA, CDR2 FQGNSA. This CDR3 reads CASTSYLAYEQYF. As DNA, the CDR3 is TGTGCCAGCACCTCGTACTTAGCCTACGAGCAGTACTTC.

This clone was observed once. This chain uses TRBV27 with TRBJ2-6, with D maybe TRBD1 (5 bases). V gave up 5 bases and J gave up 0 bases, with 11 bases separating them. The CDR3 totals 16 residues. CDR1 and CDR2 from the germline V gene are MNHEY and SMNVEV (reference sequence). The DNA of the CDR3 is TGTGCCAGCAGTCAAACAGGCGCCTCTGGGGCCAACGTCCTGACTTTC. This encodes CASSQTGASGANVLTF.

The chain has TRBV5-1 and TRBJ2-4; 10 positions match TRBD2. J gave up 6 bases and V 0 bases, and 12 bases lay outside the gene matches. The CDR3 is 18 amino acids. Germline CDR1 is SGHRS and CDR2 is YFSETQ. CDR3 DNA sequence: TGCGCCAGCAGCTTGGAGCATCTAGCGGGAGATAGGAGAAACATTCAGTACTTC. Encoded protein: CASSLEHLAGDRRNIQYF.

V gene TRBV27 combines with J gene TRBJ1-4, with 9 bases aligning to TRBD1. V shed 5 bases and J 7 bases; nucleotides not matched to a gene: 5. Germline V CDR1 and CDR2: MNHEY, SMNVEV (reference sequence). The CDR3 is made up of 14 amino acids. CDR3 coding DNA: TGTGCCAGCAGTCTACAGGGGGCTTTTGAAAAACTGTTTTTT. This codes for CASSLQGAFEKLFF.

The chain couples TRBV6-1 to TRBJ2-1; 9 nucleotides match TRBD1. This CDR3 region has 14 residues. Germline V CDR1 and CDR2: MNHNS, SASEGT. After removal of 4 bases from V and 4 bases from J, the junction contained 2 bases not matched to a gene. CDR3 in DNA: TGTGCCAGCAGTGGGGACAGGGAATACAATGAGCAGTTCTTC. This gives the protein CASSGDREYNEQFF.

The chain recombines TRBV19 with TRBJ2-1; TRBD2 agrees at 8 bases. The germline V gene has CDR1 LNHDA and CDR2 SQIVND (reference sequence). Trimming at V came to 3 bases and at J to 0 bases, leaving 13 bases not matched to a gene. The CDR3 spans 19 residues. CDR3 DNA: TGTGCCAGTAGTATGTTGGAGGGCGGGGGGTTAAGCTCCTACAATGAGCAGTTCTTC. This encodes CASSMLEGGGLSSYNEQFF.

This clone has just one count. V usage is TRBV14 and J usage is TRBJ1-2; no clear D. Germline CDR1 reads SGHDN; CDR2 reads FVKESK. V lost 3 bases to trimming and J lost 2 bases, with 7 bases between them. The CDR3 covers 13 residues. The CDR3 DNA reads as TGTGCCAGCAGCCAGGAGATAAACTATGGCTACACCTTC. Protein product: CASSQEINYGYTF. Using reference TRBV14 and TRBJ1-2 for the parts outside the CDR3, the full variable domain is EAGVTQFPSHSVIEKGQTVTLRCDPISGHDNLYWYRRVMGKEIKFLLHFVKESKQDESGMPNNRFLAERTGGTYSTLKVQPAELEDSGVYFCASSQEINYGYTFGSGTRLTVV.

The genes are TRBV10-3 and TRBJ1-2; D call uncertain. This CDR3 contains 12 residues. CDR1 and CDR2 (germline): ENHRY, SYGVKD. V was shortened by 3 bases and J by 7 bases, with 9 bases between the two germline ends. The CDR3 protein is CAISELGRGYTF. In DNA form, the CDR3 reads TGTGCCATCAGTGAATTGGGCCGTGGCTACACCTTC.

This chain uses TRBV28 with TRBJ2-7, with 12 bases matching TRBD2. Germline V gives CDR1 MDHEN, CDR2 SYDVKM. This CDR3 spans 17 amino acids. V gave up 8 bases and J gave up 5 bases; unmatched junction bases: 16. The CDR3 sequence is CASSVRTSGKVENEQYF. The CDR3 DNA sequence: TGTGCCAGCTCCGTCCGGACTAGCGGGAAGGTGGAAAACGAGCAGTACTTC.

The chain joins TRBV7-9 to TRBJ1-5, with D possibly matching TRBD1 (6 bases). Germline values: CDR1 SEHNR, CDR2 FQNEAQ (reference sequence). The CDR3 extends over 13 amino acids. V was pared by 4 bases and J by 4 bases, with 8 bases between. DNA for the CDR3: TGTGCCAGCAGCTGGACAGAGAATCAGCCCCAGCATTTT. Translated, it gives CASSWTENQPQHF.